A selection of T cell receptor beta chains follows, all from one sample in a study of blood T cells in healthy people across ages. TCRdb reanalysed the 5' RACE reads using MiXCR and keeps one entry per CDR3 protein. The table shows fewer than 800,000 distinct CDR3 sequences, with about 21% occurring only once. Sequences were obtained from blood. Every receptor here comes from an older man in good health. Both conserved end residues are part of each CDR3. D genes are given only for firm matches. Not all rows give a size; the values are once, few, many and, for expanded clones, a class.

TGTGCCAGCAGTTACGCCGCGGGGGACGAGCAGTACTTC | CASSYAAGDEQYF | few | TRBJ2-7 | TRBV6-5 | TRBD2
TGTGCCACCAGTGCCACACGTAGCACAGATACGCAGTATTTT | CATSATRSTDTQYF | - | TRBJ2-3 | TRBV24-1 | -
TGCGCCAGCAGCCAAACACAGGCGAACACTGAAGCTTTCTTT | CASSQTQANTEAFF | few | TRBJ1-1 | TRBV4-1 | -
TGTGCCAGCAGCCAAGAGGGGAGCAATCAGCCCCAGCATTTT | CASSQEGSNQPQHF | many | TRBJ1-5 | TRBV3-1 | -
TGTGCCAGCAGCGTAGAAGGGGGCCTTGGAAATGAGCAGTTCTTC | CASSVEGGLGNEQFF | - | TRBJ2-1 | TRBV9 | TRBD1
TGTGCCAGGGACCCACGCTCCTACAATGAGCAGTTCTTC | CARDPRSYNEQFF | few | TRBJ2-1 | TRBV7-2 | -
TGCAGTGCTAGACCAAGTGGGCAGGAGACCCAGTACTTC | CSARPSGQETQYF | few | TRBJ2-5 | TRBV20-1 | -
TGTGCCAGCAGTATTACGTCCATTTCCACAGATACGCAGTATTTT | CASSITSISTDTQYF | few | TRBJ2-3 | TRBV27 | -
TGTGCCATCAGTGAGGGACAGCAAGAGACCCAGTACTTC | CAISEGQQETQYF | many | TRBJ2-5 | TRBV10-3 | -
TGTGCCAGCAGTCCGAAGCAGAACAGGGGTCAAGAGACCCAGTACTTC | CASSPKQNRGQETQYF | few | TRBJ2-5 | TRBV27 | TRBD1
TGTGCCAGCAGTCCAGGGCACTCGGGGTTGAATGAGCAGTTCTTC | CASSPGHSGLNEQFF | - | TRBJ2-1 | TRBV28 | -
TGTGCCAGCAGCGAGGGACTAGCGGGACCTTACAATGAGCAGTTCTTC | CASSEGLAGPYNEQFF | few | TRBJ2-1 | TRBV2 | TRBD2
TGTGCCAGCAGTTTAGGGAGCTCCTATAATTCACCCCTCCACTTT | CASSLGSSYNSPLHF | - | TRBJ1-6 | TRBV12-3/TRBV12-4 | -
TGTGCCAGCAGCCAGTTGACAGCGAACACCGGGGAGCTGTTTTTT | CASSQLTANTGELFF | - | TRBJ2-2 | TRBV14 | -
TGCGCCAGCAGCCAAGATGGGGGGCGAGGCCGCGAAAAACTGTTTTTT | CASSQDGGRGREKLFF | few | TRBJ1-4 | TRBV4-3 | -
TGTGCCAGCAGTTTGCAAACAGGGGGCGGCTATGGCTACACCTTC | CASSLQTGGGYGYTF | - | TRBJ1-2 | TRBV27 | TRBD1
TGTGCCAGCAGCCCCTCCGGGACTAGCGTCTACGAGCAGTACTTC | CASSPSGTSVYEQYF | - | TRBJ2-7 | TRBV7-9 | TRBD2
TGCGCCAGCAGCCAAGGGACATCCCAACCCGGGACTAGCGGGAGGGCTGGCGCAGATACGCAGTATTTT | CASSQGTSQPGTSGRAGADTQYF | few | TRBJ2-3 | TRBV4-3 | TRBD2
TGCAGCGTTGGGGCCAGGGGAACCACCGGGGAGCTGTTTTTT | CSVGARGTTGELFF | many | TRBJ2-2 | TRBV29-1 | -
TGCAGCGTTGGAGGCCAGGGGTACTATGGCTACACCTTC | CSVGGQGYYGYTF | - | TRBJ1-2 | TRBV29-1 | -
TGTGCCAGCAGCTTAGCGTGGCCCACTAGTTCAACCCAGTTCTTC | CASSLAWPTSSTQFF | few | TRBJ2-1 | TRBV7-8 | -
TGTGCCAGCAGTCGCGAGGCAAGAAACACCGGGGAGCTGTTTTTT | CASSREARNTGELFF | - | TRBJ2-2 | TRBV6-2/TRBV6-3 | -
TGTGCCAGCGAAAGCACCGGGGAGCTGTTTTTT | CASESTGELFF | few | TRBJ2-2 | TRBV6-1 | -
TGCAGTCTAGGACAGGGGCCCTACGAGCAGTACTTC | CSLGQGPYEQYF | - | TRBJ2-7 | TRBV20-1 | TRBD1
TGTGCCAGCAGTACAGGGCGGCCGGAGACCCAGTACTTC | CASSTGRPETQYF | - | TRBJ2-5 | TRBV12-3/TRBV12-4 | -
TGTGCCAGCGGCGAAAGGGACTATTCCTACGAGCAGTACTTC | CASGERDYSYEQYF | - | TRBJ2-7 | TRBV28 | TRBD2
TGCGCCAGCAAGATAGCGGGAGGTATAGATACGCAGTATTTT | CASKIAGGIDTQYF | few | TRBJ2-3 | TRBV5-1 | TRBD2
TGTGCCAGCAGCATGGGACAGCAACATAGCAATCAGCCCCAGCATTTT | CASSMGQQHSNQPQHF | few | TRBJ1-5 | TRBV5-5 | TRBD1
TGTGCCAGCAGTTTCCCCAGGGGATCGCGCGAGCAGTACTTC | CASSFPRGSREQYF | - | TRBJ2-7 | TRBV12-3/TRBV12-4 | -
TGTGCCAGCAGCGTAGGGGGGGCTAGCACAGATACGCAGTATTTT | CASSVGGASTDTQYF | - | TRBJ2-3 | TRBV9 | -
TGTGCCATCGGACAGAGCAATCAGCCCCAGCATTTT | CAIGQSNQPQHF | few | TRBJ1-5 | TRBV10-3 | -
TGCGCCAGCAGCTTGGGGCCCGACACTGAAGCTTTCTTT | CASSLGPDTEAFF | many | TRBJ1-1 | TRBV5-1 | -
TGTGCCAGCAGCCTTGACAGGGGTATTAACTATGGCTACACCTTC | CASSLDRGINYGYTF | - | TRBJ1-2 | TRBV28 | TRBD1
TGCAGTGTACGCGGGGCGCCGGGAGGGGCTCCCTACGAGCAGTACTTC | CSVRGAPGGAPYEQYF | - | TRBJ2-7 | TRBV20-1 | TRBD2
TGTGCCAGCAGTCCCGCCCCAATACAGGGTAACTATGGCTACACCTTC | CASSPAPIQGNYGYTF | few | TRBJ1-2 | TRBV13 | -
TGTGCCAGCAGCTTAGAGAGGGGAGGAACGCAGTATTTT | CASSLERGGTQYF | - | TRBJ2-3 | TRBV7-2 | -
TGCAGCGTTGATTTATGGGCAGAGACCCAGTACTTC | CSVDLWAETQYF | many | TRBJ2-5 | TRBV29-1 | -
TGTGCCAGCAGCCAAGGACAGGGGAAACGCACAGATACGCAGTATTTT | CASSQGQGKRTDTQYF | - | TRBJ2-3 | TRBV3-1 | TRBD1
TGCGCCAGCAGCCAGGGACTAGCGGGACGAGCCAAAAACATTCAGTACTTC | CASSQGLAGRAKNIQYF | few | TRBJ2-4 | TRBV4-1 | TRBD2
TGCAGTGCTACCTTACTAGCCTCCACAGATACGCAGTATTTT | CSATLLASTDTQYF | few | TRBJ2-3 | TRBV20-1 | -
TGCGCCAGCAGCTTCTCATCGACAGTTATGAACACTGAAGCTTTCTTT | CASSFSSTVMNTEAFF | - | TRBJ1-1 | TRBV5-1 | -